This T cell receptor (beta chain) was sequenced in a study of T cells after yellow fever vaccination. Study-wide context: Those fractions that held only low numbers of cells were prepared using the SMART-Seq v4 Ultra Low Input RNA kit. Study-wide findings and caveats: Clonotypes appearing in both CD4 and CD8 compartments existed, and their share was small. Booster samples showed a return of most primary-vaccination clones (approximately 96% CD4, 85% to 90% CD8).

This clonotype was found many times. As yet, its antigen is unknown. TCRdb fed the 5' RACE reads into MiXCR, producing one record per CDR3 protein. The sample holds about 240,000 distinct CDR3 sequences, 6% to 7.5% seen once. This receptor was obtained from a man younger than 40 who received the YFV17D yellow fever vaccine. The source was CD4+ T cells sorted from PBMCs, collected 15 days after the yellow fever booster vaccination.

CDR3 region: CASNSGPGLGTQYF. As DNA, the CDR3 is TGTGCCAGCAACTCAGGTCCCGGTCTTGGGACCCAGTACTTC. The genes are TRBV28 and TRBJ2-5; no clear D. V was clipped by 7 bases and J by 7 bases, with 19 bases between them. Germline V gene sequence: CDR1 MDHEN, CDR2 SYDVKM. The CDR3 loop spans 14 amino acids.